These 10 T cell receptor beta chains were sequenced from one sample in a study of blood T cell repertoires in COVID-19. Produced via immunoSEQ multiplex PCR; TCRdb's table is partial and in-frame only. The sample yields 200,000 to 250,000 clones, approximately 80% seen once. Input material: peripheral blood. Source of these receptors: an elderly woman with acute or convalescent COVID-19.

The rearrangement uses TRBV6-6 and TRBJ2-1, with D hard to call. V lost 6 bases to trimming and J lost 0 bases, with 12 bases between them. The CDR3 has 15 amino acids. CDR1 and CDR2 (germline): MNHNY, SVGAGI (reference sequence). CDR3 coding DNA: TGTGCCAGCAGGAACTCAAACCCCTCCTACAATGAGCAGTTCTTC. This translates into CASRNSNPSYNEQFF.

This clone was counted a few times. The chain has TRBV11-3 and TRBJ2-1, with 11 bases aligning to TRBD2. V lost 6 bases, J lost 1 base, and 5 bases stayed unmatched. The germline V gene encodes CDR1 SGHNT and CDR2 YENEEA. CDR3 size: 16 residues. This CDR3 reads CASSTLAGGSYNEQFF. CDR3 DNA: TGTGCCAGCAGTACTCTAGCGGGGGGATCCTACAATGAGCAGTTCTTC.

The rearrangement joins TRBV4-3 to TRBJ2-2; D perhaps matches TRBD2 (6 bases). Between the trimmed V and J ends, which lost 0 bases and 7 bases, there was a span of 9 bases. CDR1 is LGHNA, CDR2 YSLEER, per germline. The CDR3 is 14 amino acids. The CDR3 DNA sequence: TGCGCCAGCAGCCAAGATGGGGGAGGCGGGGAGCTGTTTTTT. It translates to CASSQDGGGGELFF.

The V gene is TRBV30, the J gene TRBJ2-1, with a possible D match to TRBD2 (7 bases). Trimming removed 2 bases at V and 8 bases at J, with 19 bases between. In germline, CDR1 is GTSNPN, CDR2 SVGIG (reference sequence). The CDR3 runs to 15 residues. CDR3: CAWSTIGGGLHEQFF. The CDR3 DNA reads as TGTGCCTGGAGTACGATAGGGGGGGGCCTTCATGAGCAGTTCTTC.

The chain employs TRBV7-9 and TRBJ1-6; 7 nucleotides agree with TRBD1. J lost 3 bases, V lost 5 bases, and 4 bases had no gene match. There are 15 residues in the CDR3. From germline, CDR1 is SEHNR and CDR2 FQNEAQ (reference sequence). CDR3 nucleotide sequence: TGTGCCAGCAGCCAATGGGACAGCTATAATTCACCCCTCCACTTT. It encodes CASSQWDSYNSPLHF.

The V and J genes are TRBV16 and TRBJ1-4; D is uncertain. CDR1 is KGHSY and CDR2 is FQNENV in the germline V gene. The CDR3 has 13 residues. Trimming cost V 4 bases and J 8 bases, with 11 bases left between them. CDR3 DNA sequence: TGTGCCAGCAGCCGGGCCAGAGAAGAAAAACTGTTTTTT. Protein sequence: CASSRAREEKLFF.

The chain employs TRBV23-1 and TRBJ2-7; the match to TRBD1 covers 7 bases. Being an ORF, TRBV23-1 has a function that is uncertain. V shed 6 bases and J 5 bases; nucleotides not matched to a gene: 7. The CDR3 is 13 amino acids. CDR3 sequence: CASRPDRDHEQYF. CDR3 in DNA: TGCGCCAGCAGACCTGACAGGGACCACGAGCAGTACTTC.

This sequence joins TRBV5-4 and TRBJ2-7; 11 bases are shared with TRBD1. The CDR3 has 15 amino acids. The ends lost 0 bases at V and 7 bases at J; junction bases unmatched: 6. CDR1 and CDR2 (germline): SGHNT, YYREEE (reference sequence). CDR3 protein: CASSLVGQGAEEQYF. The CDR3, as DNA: TGTGCCAGCAGCTTGGTCGGACAGGGGGCAGAAGAGCAGTACTTC.

As DNA, the CDR3 is TGCGCCAGCAGCCAAGCTAGGACTAGCGGGGGGTCTTACACCGGGGAGCTGTTTTTT. Its translation: CASSQARTSGGSYTGELFF. This chain connects TRBV4-3 to TRBJ2-2, with TRBD2 matching over 14 bases. The V and J ends lost 1 base and 3 bases, in that order; junction bases with no gene match: 7. The CDR3 length is 19 residues. CDR1 and CDR2 from the germline V gene are LGHNA and YSLEER.

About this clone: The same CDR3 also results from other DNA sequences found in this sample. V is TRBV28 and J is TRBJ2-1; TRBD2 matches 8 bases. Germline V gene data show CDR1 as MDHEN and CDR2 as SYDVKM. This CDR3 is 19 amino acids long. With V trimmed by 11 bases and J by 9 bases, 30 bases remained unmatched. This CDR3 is CARCFGGLGGGGPPGEQFF. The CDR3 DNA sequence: TGTGCCCGCTGTTTCGGGGGCCTCGGGGGGGGCGGGCCCCCCGGTGAGCAGTTCTTC.